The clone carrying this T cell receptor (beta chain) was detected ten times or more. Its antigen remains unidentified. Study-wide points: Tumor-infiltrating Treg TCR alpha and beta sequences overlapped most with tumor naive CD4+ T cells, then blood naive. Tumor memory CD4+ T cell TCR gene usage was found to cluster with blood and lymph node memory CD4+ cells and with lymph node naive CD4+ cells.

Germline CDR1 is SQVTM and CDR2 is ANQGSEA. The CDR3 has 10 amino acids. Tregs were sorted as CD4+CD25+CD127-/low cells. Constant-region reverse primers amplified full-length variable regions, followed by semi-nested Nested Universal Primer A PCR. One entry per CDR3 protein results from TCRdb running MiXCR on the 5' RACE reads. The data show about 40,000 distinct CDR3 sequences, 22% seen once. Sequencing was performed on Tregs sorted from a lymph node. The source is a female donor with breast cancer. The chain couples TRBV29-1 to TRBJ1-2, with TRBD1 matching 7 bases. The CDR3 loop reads CIRGGLGYTF. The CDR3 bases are TGCATCCGAGGGGGCCTTGGCTACACCTTC.